This T cell receptor beta chain was identified in a study of identical twins. Study-wide results and limits: Model-predicted out-of-frame TCR alpha sharing fell below observed values in monozygotic twins.

As to this clonotype: Its antigen remains unidentified.

Each CDR3 protein gets one entry after TCRdb re-called the 5' RACE reads with MiXCR. The sample includes roughly 240,000 distinct CDR3 sequences, about 7.3% of them seen just once. Germline V CDR1 and CDR2: MNHEY, SVGAGI. Trimming shortened V by 2 bases and J by 3 bases, and 19 bases separated the two germline ends. The CDR3 consists of 17 residues. The same sample was also studied in work on yellow fever vaccine responses in identical twins.

The specimen was memory (CD45RO+) T cells sorted from blood. The sequence came from a woman younger than 30 in good health. This chain uses TRBV6-5 with TRBJ2-5, with D possibly being TRBD2 (5 bases). Here the CDR3 reads CASSYRRRTDRKETQYF. In nucleotides, the CDR3 is TGTGCCAGCAGTTACCGCCGGAGGACGGATAGAAAAGAGACCCAGTACTTC.